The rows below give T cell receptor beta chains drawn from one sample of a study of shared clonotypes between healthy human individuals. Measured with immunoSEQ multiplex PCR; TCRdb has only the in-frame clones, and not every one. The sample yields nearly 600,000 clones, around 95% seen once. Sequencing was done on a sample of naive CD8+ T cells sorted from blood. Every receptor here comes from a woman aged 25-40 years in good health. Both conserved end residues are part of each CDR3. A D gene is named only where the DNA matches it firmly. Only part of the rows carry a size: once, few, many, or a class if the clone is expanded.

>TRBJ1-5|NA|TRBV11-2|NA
TGTGCCAGCAGCTTAGAGCTTGGGGTTAACCAGCCCCAGCATTTT
CASSLELGVNQPQHF
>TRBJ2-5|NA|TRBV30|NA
TGTGCCTGGGGGGACCAAGAGACCCAGTACTTC
CAWGDQETQYF
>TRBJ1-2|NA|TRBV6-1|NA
TGTGCCAGCAGTGAAGACCAGGGGTTTGCCTACACCTTC
CASSEDQGFAYTF
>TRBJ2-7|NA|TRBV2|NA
TGTGCCAGCAGTGCAGGTTTGGAATACGAGCAGTACTTC
CASSAGLEYEQYF
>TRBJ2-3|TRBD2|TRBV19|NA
TGTGCCAGTAGTATTGGACTAGCGGGATGGCAAGATACGCAGTATTTT
CASSIGLAGWQDTQYF
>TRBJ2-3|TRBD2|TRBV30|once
TGTGCCTGGAGCCCCGGACTAGCGGGATTTACAGATACGCAGTATTTT
CAWSPGLAGFTDTQYF
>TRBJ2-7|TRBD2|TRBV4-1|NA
TGCGCCAGCAGCCAAGTCGGGACTAGCGGGAGCCTCCACTCCTACGAGCAGTACTTC
CASSQVGTSGSLHSYEQYF
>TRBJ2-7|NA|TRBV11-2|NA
TGTGCCAGCAGCTTAGGGCTGGGGCTCTACGAGCAGTACTTC
CASSLGLGLYEQYF
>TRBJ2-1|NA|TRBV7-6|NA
TGTGCCAGCAGCCACGACTTCAGCTCCTACAATGAGCAGTTCTTC
CASSHDFSSYNEQFF
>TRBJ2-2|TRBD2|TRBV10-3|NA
TGTGCCATCAGTGGGTGGCGGGAGGGCCGGGGGAACACCGGGGAGCTGTTTTTT
CAISGWREGRGNTGELFF
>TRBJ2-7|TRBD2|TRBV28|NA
TGTGCCAGCAAAGGGGGGCGGGAGGACTACGAGCAGTACTTC
CASKGGREDYEQYF
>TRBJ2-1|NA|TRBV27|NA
TGTGCCACTTGGGGTAGCAGTGAGCAGTTCTTC
CATWGSSEQFF
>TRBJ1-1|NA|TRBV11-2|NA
TGTGCCAGCAGCTTAACCCCCGGGACGGTGAACACTGAAGCTTTCTTT
CASSLTPGTVNTEAFF
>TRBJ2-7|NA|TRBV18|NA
TGTGCCAGCTCACCCCCTGGTTCCGAGCAGTACTTC
CASSPPGSEQYF
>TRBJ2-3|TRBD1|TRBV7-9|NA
TGTGCCAGCAGCCTCGGGACAGGGGAAGCAACAGATACGCAGTATTTT
CASSLGTGEATDTQYF
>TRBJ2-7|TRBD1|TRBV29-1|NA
TGCAGCGCCGCGACAGGGCTCGAGCAGTACTTC
CSAATGLEQYF
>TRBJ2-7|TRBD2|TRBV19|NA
TGTGCCAGTAGTGATAGCGGGAGGGCCCTCTACGAGCAGTACTTC
CASSDSGRALYEQYF
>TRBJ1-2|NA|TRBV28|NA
TGTGCCAGCAGTTTAGTGGGGACCTATGGCTACACCTTC
CASSLVGTYGYTF
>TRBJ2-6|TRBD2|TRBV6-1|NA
TGTGCCAGCAGTGAGGCGCTAGCGGGGCAAATCTCTGGGGCCAACGTCCTGACTTTC
CASSEALAGQISGANVLTF
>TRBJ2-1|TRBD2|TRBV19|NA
TGTGCCAGTAGTACCCGGGGTAGCGGGAGTGTGGACAATGAGCAGTTCTTC
CASSTRGSGSVDNEQFF
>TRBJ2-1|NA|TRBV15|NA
TGTGCCACCAGCAGACCTGGGGGCAGTAGGAATGAGCAGTTCTTC
CATSRPGGSRNEQFF
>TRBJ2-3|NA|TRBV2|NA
TGTGCCAGCAGTGAATCTCGTCAACGGGGGTCGCCAGATACGCAGTATTTT
CASSESRQRGSPDTQYF
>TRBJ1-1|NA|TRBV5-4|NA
TGTGCCAGCAGCTTCCAGTCGTACGGTGAAGCTTTCTTT
CASSFQSYGEAFF
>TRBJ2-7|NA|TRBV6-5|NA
TGTGCCAGCAGCCACGGACCTAGCTACGAGCAGTACTTC
CASSHGPSYEQYF
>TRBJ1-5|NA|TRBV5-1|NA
TGCGCCAGCAGCCCGGGATACAATAGCAATCAGCCCCAGCATTTT
CASSPGYNSNQPQHF
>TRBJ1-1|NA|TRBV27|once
TGTGCCAGCAGTTTATCAGTCCCCTCAATGAGTGCTGAAGCTTTCTTT
CASSLSVPSMSAEAFF
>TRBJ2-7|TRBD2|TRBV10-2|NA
TGCGCCAGCAGCCCTGGACTAGCGGGAGACTACGAGCAGTACTTC
CASSPGLAGDYEQYF
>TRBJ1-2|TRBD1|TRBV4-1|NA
TGCGCCAGCAGAGAGACCGGGACAGCTAACTATGGCTACACCTTC
CASRETGTANYGYTF
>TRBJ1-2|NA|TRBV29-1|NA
TGCAGCGTTGGCCCGTTGACAGGAAGGCTCCTAAACTCCTACGGCTACACCTTC
CSVGPLTGRLLNSYGYTF
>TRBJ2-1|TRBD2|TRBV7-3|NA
TGTGCCAGCAGCACCGGGACTAGCGGATTCCAGGAGCAGTTCTTC
CASSTGTSGFQEQFF
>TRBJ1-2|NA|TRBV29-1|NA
TGCAGCGTTGTAGTAGGGGCGGCTTCTGGCTACACCTTC
CSVVVGAASGYTF
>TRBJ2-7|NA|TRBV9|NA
TGTGCCAGCAGCGTAGGTGGGTCCGAGCAGTACTTC
CASSVGGSEQYF
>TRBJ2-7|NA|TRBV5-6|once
TGTGCCAGCAGCCTCGGGGGAGGGGGGACTGACGAGCAGTACTTC
CASSLGGGGTDEQYF
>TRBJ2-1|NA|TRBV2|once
TGTGCCACCTCTTTTAGCGGCAACAATGAGCAGTTCTTC
CATSFSGNNEQFF
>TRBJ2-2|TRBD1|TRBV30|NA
TGTGCCTGGAGTACGGGACAGATCACCGGGGAGCTGTTTTTT
CAWSTGQITGELFF
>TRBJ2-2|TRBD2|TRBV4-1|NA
TGCGCCAGCAGCCTAAGGCCGGGACTAGAGACCGGGGAGCTGTTTTTT
CASSLRPGLETGELFF
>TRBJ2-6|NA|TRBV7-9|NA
TGTGCCAGCAGCGGATTAGTTGTGGGAACACCCTCTGGGGCCAACGTCCTGACTTTC
CASSGLVVGTPSGANVLTF
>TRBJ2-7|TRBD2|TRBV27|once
TGTGCCAGCAGGACGGGGGGGGTCGAGCAGTACTTC
CASRTGGVEQYF
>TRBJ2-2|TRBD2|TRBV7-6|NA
TGTGCCAGCAGCTTCGGACTAGCGGCCACCGGGGAGCTGTTTTTT
CASSFGLAATGELFF
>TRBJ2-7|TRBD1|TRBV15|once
TGTGCCACCAGCGCAGACAGGGGGCAATCCTACGAGCAGTACTTC
CATSADRGQSYEQYF
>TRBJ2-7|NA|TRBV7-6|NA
TGTGCCAGCAGCCAGGACCCCTCAAGCTCCTACGAGCAGTACTTC
CASSQDPSSSYEQYF